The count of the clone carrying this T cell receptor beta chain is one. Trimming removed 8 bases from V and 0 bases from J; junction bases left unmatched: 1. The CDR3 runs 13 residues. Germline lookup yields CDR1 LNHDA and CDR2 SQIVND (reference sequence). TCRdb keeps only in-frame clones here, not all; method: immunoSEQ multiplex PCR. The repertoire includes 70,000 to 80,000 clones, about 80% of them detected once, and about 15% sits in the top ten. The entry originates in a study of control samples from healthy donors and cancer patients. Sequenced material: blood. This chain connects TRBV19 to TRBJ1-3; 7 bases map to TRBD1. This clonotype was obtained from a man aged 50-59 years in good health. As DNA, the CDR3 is TGTGCCAGTTCAGGGGGCTCTGGAAACACCATATATTTT. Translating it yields CASSGGSGNTIYF.